The next 5 T cell receptor beta chains were all read from a single sample in a study of PD-1 blockade in classical Hodgkin lymphoma. TCRdb's table, derived via immunoSEQ multiplex PCR, lists solely in-frame clones and lacks some. Of about 98,000 clones listed, approximately 80% are singletons. Each and every patient relapsed after autologous stem cell transplantation, and patients got differing brentuximab vedotin exposure. Sequencing used peripheral blood mononuclear cells (PBMCs), obtained before the second cycle of nivolumab. These receptors were obtained from a human donor with classical Hodgkin lymphoma.

This chain joins TRBV7-2 and TRBJ2-5; D uncertain. The germline CDR1 and CDR2 sequences are SGHTA and FQGNSA. The CDR3 is 15 residues long. V lost 6 bases, J lost 2 bases, and 16 bases lay in between. CDR3 bases: TGTGCCAGCAGGAGAGCAGGCAGAATTCAAGAGACCCAGTACTTC. Residues: CASRRAGRIQETQYF.

About this clone itself: This sequence is one base from a far larger clone and is likely a read error. CDR3 coding DNA: TGTGCCAGCAGTTTACCCGGGACAGCTTACGAGCAGTACTTC. It encodes CASSLPGTAYEQYF. The chain joins TRBV28 to TRBJ2-5, with 7 bases fitting TRBD1. With the DNA end fitting TRBJ2-7 better, the J assignment may be wrong. The CDR3 is 14 residues long. The germline V gene has CDR1 MDHEN and CDR2 SYDVKM.

The chain uses TRBV18 and TRBJ1-2, with a weak D call TRBD1 (6 bases). Germline-derived CDR1 and CDR2 are KGHSH and LQKENI. The CDR3 extends over 17 amino acids. V shed 0 bases and J shed 8 bases, with 22 bases lying between them. The CDR3 DNA reads TGTGCCAGCTCACCACCGCTCGTTGGGGGCCCACCGGAGGGCTACACCTTC. It encodes CASSPPLVGGPPEGYTF.

The CDR3 reads CAWGSPRAFF. The CDR3 bases are TGTGCCTGGGGGAGCCCGAGGGCTTTCTTT. The chain carries TRBV30 and TRBJ1-1, with unresolved D. This CDR3 has 10 residues. Trimming left V 5 bases short and J 11 bases short, with 12 bases between. Germline V lookup: CDR1 GTSNPN, CDR2 SVGIG (reference sequence).

The rearrangement links TRBV5-1 to TRBJ2-5; D is unresolved. V was trimmed by 7 bases and J by 0 bases, leaving 16 bases between them. The CDR3 has 15 amino acids. In germline, CDR1 is SGHRS, CDR2 YFSETQ. Written as DNA, the CDR3 is TGCGCCAGCCTCCCGCTGGGCATGTACCAAGAGACCCAGTACTTC. Translating gives CASLPLGMYQETQYF.